The 9 T cell receptor beta chains listed next were all sequenced from one sample in a study of CD8 T cells in Susac syndrome. Random hexamers were used to reverse transcribe an amount of roughly 0.5 to 1 ug RNA. In TCRdb, the immunoSEQ multiplex PCR reads were re-called with MiXCR into one record per CDR3 protein. The sample records 170,000 or so distinct CDR3 sequences, about 94% being singletons. The sequenced sample consisted of CD4+ T cells from PBMCs. The receptors stem from a human donor with multiple sclerosis.

The chain employs TRBV5-1 and TRBJ2-3; D might be TRBD2 (5 bases). The CDR3 is 13 amino acids. Trimming took off 4 bases at V and 8 bases at J, with 14 bases between the two ends. Germline V gives CDR1 SGHRS, CDR2 YFSETQ. CDR3 sequence: CASSPAREGTQYF. The CDR3, as DNA: TGCGCCAGCAGCCCCGCCCGAGAGGGTACGCAGTATTTT.

The chain links TRBV15 to TRBJ2-3; D is possibly TRBD1 (6 bases). Germline-derived CDR1 and CDR2 are LNHNV and YYDKDF (reference sequence). Trimming took off 0 bases at V and 2 bases at J, with 12 bases between the two ends. The CDR3 length is 16 residues. The CDR3 here is CATSRDFGTNTDTQYF. The CDR3 DNA reads TGTGCCACCAGCAGAGATTTCGGGACAAACACAGATACGCAGTATTTT.

The chain combines TRBV5-4 with TRBJ1-5; a possible D gene is TRBD1 (5 bases). This CDR3 is built from 15 residues. Germline V gene lookup returns CDR1 SGHNT and CDR2 YYREEE (reference sequence). Trimming cost V 7 bases and J 5 bases, with 19 bases left between them. CDR3 loop: CASSASPDSYQPQHF. DNA of the CDR3: TGTGCCAGCTCAGCTTCTCCCGACAGTTATCAGCCCCAGCATTTT.

This rearrangement joins TRBV30 to TRBJ2-4; D remains unclear. The CDR3 is 15 residues long. Germline V gene lookup returns CDR1 GTSNPN and CDR2 SVGIG (reference sequence). V dropped 0 bases and J dropped 4 bases, with 13 bases sitting between them. CDR3 protein: CAWSVPSSGKNIQYF. CDR3 in DNA: TGTGCCTGGAGTGTACCATCCTCCGGGAAAAACATTCAGTACTTC.

The chain joins TRBV5-1 to TRBJ2-5; D may be TRBD1 or TRBD2 (5 bases each). This CDR3 is built from 14 residues. V was trimmed by 4 bases and J by 2 bases, leaving 12 bases between them. CDR1 and CDR2 (germline): SGHRS, YFSETQ. CDR3: CASSAGTLQETQYF. The CDR3 DNA sequence: TGCGCCAGCAGCGCCGGGACCTTGCAAGAGACCCAGTACTTC.

The V call is TRBV30, the J call TRBJ2-5; unclear D gene. Germline values: CDR1 GTSNPN, CDR2 SVGIG (reference sequence). The germline V and J ends were trimmed by 0 bases and 5 bases, with 4 bases remaining between them. The CDR3 loop spans 11 amino acids. CDR3 sequence reads: CAWSVRETQYF. Written as DNA, the CDR3 is TGTGCCTGGAGTGTGAGGGAGACCCAGTACTTC.

This clonotype was picked up one time. The V and J genes are TRBV7-3 and TRBJ2-5, with a possible D match to TRBD2 (5 bases). Germline CDR1 SGHTA, CDR2 FQGTGA. The CDR3 is 15 amino acids. Trimming took off 2 bases at V and 5 bases at J, with 15 bases between the two ends. Here the CDR3 reads CASSLYGNGGETQYF. CDR3 DNA sequence: TGTGCCAGCAGCTTATACGGGAACGGCGGGGAGACCCAGTACTTC. Full variable domain (rest looked up from reference TRBV7-3 and TRBJ2-5): GAGVSQTPSNKVTEKGKYVELRCDPISGHTALYWYRQSLGQGPEFLIYFQGTGAADDSGLPNDRFFAVRPEGSVSTLKIQRTERGDSAVYLCASSLYGNGGETQYFGPGTRLLVL.

This clonotype was seen just once. V gene TRBV20-1 combines with J gene TRBJ1-1; D is ambiguous. Trimming removed 3 bases at V and 0 bases at J, with 11 bases between. Germline CDR1 DFQATT, CDR2 SNEGSKA (reference sequence). CDR3 length equals 14 residues. DNA of the CDR3: TGCAGTGCTAGGTACAGCCTACTGAACACTGAAGCTTTCTTT. This codes for CSARYSLLNTEAFF.

This chain joins TRBV7-2 and TRBJ2-1; the D is unclear. Germline V CDR1 and CDR2: SGHTA, FQGNSA. The CDR3 extends over 14 amino acids. The ends were cut back, 0 bases at V and 0 bases at J, with 3 bases in the middle. The CDR3 reads CASSLAGSYNEQFF. CDR3 coding DNA: TGTGCCAGCAGCTTAGCGGGCTCCTACAATGAGCAGTTCTTC.